This TCR beta chain is drawn from a study of blood T cell repertoires in COVID-19. Study details: Acute-phase and convalescent COVID-19 samples originated in the United States, Italy and Spain. Sample material is recorded as cDNA or gDNA derived from T cells, B-cell-depleted T cells, or PBMCs.

The CDR3 is 13 amino acids. Germline lookup yields CDR1 MNHNY and CDR2 SVGAGI (reference sequence). Trimming removed 6 bases at V and 1 base at J, with 10 bases between. As originally analysed: Nucleated cell number was recorded as an estimate derived from reference gene primer amplification. Data came from immunoSEQ multiplex PCR; TCRdb stores just in-frame clones and leaves some out. V and J calls and clone size follow that table, whereas D and trimming were derived from the DNA. The profile shows about 45,000 clones, 85% to 90% of them singletons. The source material was peripheral blood. The J gene is TRBJ2-7, the V gene TRBV6-6; the D gene is possibly TRBD1 (5 bases). This TCR derives from a human donor in a cohort sampled during active COVID-19. CDR3 DNA: TGTGCCAGCAGACAGGCGGCGTCCTACGAGCAGTACTTC. Translated: CASRQAASYEQYF.